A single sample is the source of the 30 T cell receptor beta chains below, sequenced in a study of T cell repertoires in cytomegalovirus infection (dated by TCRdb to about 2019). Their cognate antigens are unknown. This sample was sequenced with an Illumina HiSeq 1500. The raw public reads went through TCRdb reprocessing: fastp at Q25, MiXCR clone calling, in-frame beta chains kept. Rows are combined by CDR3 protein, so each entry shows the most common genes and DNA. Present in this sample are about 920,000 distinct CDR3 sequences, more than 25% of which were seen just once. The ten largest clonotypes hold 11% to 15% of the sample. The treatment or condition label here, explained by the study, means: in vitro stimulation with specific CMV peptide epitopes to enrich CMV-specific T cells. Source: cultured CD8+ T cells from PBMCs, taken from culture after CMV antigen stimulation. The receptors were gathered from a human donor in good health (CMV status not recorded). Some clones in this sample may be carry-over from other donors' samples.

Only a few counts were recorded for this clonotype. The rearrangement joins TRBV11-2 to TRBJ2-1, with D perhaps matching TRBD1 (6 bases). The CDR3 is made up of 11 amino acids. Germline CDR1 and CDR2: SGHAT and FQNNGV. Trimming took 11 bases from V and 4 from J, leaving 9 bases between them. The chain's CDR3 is CAAGVYNEQFF. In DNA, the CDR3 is TGTGCCGCAGGGGTTTACAATGAGCAGTTCTTC. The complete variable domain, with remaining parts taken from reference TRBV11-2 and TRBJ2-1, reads EAGVAQSPRYKIIEKRQSVAFWCNPISGHATLYWYQQILGQGPKLLIQFQNNGVVDDSQLPKDRFSAERLKGVDSTLKIQPAKLEDSAVYLCAAGVYNEQFFGPGTRLTVL.

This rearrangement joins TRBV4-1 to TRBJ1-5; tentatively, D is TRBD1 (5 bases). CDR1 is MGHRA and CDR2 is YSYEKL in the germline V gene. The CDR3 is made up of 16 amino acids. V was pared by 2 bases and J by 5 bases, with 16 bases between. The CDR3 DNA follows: TGCGCCAGCAGCCAAATAGCAGAAGGGGTGGATCAGCCCCAGCATTTT. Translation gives CASSQIAEGVDQPQHF.

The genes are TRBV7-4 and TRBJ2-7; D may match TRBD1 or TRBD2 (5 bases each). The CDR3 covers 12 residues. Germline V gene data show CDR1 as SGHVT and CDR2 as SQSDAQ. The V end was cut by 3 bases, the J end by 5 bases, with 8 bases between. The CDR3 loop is CASSFRDHEQYF. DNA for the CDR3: TGTGCCAGCAGCTTTAGGGACCACGAGCAGTACTTC. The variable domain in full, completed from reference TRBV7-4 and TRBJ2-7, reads GAGVSQSPRYKVAKRGRDVALRCDSISGHVTLYWYRQTLGQGSEVLTYSQSDAQRDKSGRPSGRFSAERPERSVSTLKIQRTEQGDSAVYLCASSFRDHEQYFGPGTRLTVT.

The CDR3 reads CASSLRINNEQFF. In DNA, the CDR3 is TGTGCCAGCAGCTTACGTATAAACAATGAGCAGTTCTTC. This chain uses TRBV7-8 with TRBJ2-1; D is unresolved. Germline loops: CDR1 SGHVS, CDR2 FQNEAQ. This CDR3 region has 13 residues. V was clipped by 2 bases and J by 5 bases, with 7 bases between them.

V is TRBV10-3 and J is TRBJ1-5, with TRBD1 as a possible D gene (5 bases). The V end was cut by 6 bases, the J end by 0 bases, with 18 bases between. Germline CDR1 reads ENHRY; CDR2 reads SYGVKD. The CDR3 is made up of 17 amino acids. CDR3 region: CAISSGTPGYSNQPQHF. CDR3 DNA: TGTGCCATCAGCTCCGGGACCCCGGGCTATAGCAATCAGCCCCAGCATTTT.

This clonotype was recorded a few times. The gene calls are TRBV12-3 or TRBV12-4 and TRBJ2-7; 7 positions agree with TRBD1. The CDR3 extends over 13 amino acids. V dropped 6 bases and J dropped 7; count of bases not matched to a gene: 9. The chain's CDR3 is CASSLQGLGEQYF. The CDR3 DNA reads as TGTGCCAGCAGCCTACAGGGGTTGGGTGAGCAGTACTTC.

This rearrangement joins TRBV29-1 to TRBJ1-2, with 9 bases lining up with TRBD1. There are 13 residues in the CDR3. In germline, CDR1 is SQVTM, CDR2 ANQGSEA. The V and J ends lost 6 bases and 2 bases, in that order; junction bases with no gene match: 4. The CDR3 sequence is CSVYRGLNYGYTF. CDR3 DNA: TGCAGCGTCTACAGGGGGCTGAACTATGGCTACACCTTC.

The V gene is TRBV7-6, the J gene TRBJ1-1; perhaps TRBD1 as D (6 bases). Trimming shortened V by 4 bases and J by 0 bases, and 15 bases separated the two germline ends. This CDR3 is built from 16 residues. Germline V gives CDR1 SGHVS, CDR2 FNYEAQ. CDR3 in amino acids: CASSWGAPGMNTEAFF. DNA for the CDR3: TGTGCCAGCAGCTGGGGGGCGCCCGGGATGAACACTGAAGCTTTCTTT.

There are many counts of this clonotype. In DNA form, the CDR3 reads TGTGCCAGCAGCTGGGTGTCGGCCTCTGGAAACACCATATATTTT. This translates into CASSWVSASGNTIYF. V gene TRBV7-2 combines with J gene TRBJ1-3; the D is unclear. Trimming removed 4 bases from V and 0 bases from J, with 10 bases in between. The CDR3 totals 15 residues. Germline CDR1 is SGHTA and CDR2 is FQGNSA.

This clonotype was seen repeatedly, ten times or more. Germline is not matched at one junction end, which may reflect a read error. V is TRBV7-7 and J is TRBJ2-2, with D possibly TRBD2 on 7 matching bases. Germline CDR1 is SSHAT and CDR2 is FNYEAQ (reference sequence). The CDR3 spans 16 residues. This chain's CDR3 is CASSKAGDTNTGELFF. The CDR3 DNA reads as TGTGCTAGCAGCAAGGCGGGGGACACGAACACCGGGGAGCTGTTTTTT.

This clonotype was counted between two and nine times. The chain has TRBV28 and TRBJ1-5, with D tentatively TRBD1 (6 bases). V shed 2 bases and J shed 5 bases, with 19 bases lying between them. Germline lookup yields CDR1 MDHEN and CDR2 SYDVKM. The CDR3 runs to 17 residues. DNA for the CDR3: TGTGCCAGCAGTTTACGGCGGACAGCAAGGCCCTATCAGCCCCAGCATTTT. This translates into CASSLRRTARPYQPQHF.

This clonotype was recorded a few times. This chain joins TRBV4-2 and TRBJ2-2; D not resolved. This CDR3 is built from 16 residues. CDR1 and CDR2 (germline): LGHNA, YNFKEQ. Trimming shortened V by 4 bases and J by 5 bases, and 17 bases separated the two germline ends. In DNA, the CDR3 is TGTGCCAGCAGCCCAGAGACGGGTTTGGGAACCGGGGAGCTGTTTTTT. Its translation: CASSPETGLGTGELFF.

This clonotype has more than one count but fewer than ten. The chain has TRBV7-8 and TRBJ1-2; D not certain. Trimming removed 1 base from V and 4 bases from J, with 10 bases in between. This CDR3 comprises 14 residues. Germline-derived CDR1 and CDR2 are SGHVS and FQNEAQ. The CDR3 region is CASSLELRGYGYTF. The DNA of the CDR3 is TGTGCCAGCAGCTTAGAGCTACGAGGCTATGGCTACACCTTC.

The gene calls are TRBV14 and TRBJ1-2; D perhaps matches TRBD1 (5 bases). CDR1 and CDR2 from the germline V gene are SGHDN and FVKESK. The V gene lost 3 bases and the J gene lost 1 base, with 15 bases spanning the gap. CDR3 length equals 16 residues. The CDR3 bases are TGTGCCAGCAGCCAGGGAGGACGGAGGGGTAACTATGGCTACACCTTC. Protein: CASSQGGRRGNYGYTF. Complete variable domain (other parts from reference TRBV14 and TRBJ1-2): EAGVTQFPSHSVIEKGQTVTLRCDPISGHDNLYWYRRVMGKEIKFLLHFVKESKQDESGMPNNRFLAERTGGTYSTLKVQPAELEDSGVYFCASSQGGRRGNYGYTFGSGTRLTVV.

CDR3 in DNA: TGTGCCAGCAGCGCCGCCGGGACAGGGGGGTACAATGAGCAGTTCTTC. Protein sequence: CASSAAGTGGYNEQFF. The chain combines TRBV9 with TRBJ2-1, with 11 bases aligning to TRBD1. Germline V gives CDR1 SGDLS, CDR2 YYNGEE. The CDR3 runs to 16 residues. Germline trimming cut 3 bases from V and 4 bases from J; bases unmatched to any gene: 6.

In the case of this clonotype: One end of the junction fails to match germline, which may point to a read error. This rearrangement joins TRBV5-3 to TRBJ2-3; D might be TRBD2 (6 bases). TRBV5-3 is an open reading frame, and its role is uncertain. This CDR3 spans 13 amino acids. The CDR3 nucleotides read TGTGCCAGCAGCTTGGAGGAGGGCGATACGCAGTATTTT. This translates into CASSLEEGDTQYF.

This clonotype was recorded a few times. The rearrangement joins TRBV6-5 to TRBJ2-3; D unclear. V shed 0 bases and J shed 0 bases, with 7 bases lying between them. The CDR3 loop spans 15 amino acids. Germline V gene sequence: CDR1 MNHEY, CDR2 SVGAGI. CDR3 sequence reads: CASSYSIESTDTQYF. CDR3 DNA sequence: TGTGCCAGCAGTTACTCGATAGAAAGCACAGATACGCAGTATTTT.

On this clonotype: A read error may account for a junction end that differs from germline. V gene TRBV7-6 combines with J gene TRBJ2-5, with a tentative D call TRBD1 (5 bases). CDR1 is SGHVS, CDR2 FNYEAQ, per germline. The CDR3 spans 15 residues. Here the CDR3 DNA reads TGTGCCAGCAGATTCCCGCCGGACACCCAAGAGACCCTGTACTTC. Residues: CASRFPPDTQETLYF.

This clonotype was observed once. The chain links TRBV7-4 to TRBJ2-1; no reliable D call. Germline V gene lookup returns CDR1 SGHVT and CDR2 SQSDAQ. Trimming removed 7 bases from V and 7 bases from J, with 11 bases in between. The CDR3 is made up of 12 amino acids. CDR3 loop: CASTRKGNEQFF. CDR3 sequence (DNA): TGTGCCAGCACCCGCAAGGGTAATGAGCAGTTCTTC.

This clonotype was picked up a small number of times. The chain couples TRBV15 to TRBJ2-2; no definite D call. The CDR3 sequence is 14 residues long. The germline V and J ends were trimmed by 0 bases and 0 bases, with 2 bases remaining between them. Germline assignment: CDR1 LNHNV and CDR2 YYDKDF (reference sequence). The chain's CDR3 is CATSRDTNTGELFF. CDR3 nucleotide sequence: TGTGCCACCAGCAGAGATACGAACACCGGGGAGCTGTTTTTT. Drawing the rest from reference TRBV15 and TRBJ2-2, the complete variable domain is DAMVIQNPRYQVTQFGKPVTLSCSQTLNHNVMYWYQQKSSQAPKLLFHYYDKDFNNEADTPDNFQSRRPNTSFCFLDIRSPGLGDTAMYLCATSRDTNTGELFFGEGSRLTVL.

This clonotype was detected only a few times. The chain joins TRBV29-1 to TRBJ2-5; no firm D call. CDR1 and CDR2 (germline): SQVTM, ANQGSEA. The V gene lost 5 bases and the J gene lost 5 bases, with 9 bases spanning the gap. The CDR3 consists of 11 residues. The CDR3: CSVSGRETQYF. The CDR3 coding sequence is TGCAGCGTTTCGGGTAGGGAGACCCAGTACTTC.

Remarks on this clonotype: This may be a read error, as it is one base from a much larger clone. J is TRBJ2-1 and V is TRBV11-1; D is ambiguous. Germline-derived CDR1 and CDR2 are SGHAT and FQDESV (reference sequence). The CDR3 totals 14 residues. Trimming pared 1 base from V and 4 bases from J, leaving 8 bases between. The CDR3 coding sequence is TGTGCCAGCAGCTTAGGCTCGCTTTACAATGAGCAGTTCTTC. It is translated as CASSLGSLYNEQFF.

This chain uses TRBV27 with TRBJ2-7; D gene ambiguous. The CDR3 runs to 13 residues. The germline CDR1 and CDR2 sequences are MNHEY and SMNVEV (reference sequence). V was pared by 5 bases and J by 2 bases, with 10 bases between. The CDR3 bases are TGTGCCAGCAGTATCGCAGTAACCTACGAGCAGTACTTC. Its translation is CASSIAVTYEQYF.

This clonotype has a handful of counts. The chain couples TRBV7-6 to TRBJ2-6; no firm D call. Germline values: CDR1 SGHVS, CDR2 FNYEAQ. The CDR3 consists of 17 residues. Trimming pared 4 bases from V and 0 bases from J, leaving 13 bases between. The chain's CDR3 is CASSYLQPVSGANVLTF. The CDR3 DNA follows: TGTGCCAGCAGCTACCTACAGCCCGTCTCTGGGGCCAACGTCCTGACTTTC.

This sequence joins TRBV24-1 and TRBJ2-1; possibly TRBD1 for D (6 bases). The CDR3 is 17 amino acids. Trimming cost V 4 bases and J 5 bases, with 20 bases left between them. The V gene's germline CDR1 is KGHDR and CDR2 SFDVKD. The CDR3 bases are TGTGCCACCAGTGAATATGACACGGGACACAACAACAATGAGCAGTTCTTC. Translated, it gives CATSEYDTGHNNNEQFF.

The CDR3 here is CACTPSTGLAKNIQYF. CDR3 nucleotides: TGTGCCTGCACTCCATCGACAGGGCTAGCCAAAAACATTCAGTACTTC. This chain joins TRBV25-1 and TRBJ2-4, with TRBD1 matching over 7 bases. The CDR3 is 16 residues long. CDR1 is MGHDK, CDR2 SYGVNS, per germline. V trimming: 11 bases; J trimming: 0 bases; junction bases outside the gene matches: 13.

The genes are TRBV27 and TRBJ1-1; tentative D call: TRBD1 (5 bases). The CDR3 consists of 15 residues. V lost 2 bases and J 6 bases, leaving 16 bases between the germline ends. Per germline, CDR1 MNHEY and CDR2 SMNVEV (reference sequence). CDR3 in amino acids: CASSLGAGMSAEAFF. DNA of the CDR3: TGTGCCAGCAGTTTAGGGGCGGGAATGAGCGCTGAAGCTTTCTTT.

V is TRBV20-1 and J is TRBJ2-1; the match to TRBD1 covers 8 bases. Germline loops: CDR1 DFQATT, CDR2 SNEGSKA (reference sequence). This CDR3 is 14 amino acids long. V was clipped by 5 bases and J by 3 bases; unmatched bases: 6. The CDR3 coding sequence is TGCAGTGCTTTACCGGGACAGGACTACAATGAGCAGTTCTTC. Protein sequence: CSALPGQDYNEQFF.

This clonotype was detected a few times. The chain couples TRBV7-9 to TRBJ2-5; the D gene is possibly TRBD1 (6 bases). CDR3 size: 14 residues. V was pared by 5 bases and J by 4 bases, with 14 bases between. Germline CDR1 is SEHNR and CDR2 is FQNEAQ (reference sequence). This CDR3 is CASSRQGSGETQYF. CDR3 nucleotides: TGTGCCAGCAGCCGCCAGGGGTCTGGAGAGACCCAGTACTTC.

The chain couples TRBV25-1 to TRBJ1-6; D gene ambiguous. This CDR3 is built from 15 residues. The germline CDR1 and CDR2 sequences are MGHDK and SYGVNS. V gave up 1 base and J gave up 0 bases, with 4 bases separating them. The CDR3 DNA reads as TGTGCCAGCAGTGAATTCGACTCCTATAATTCACCCCTCCACTTT. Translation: CASSEFDSYNSPLHF. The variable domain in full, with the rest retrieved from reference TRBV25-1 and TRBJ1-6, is EADIYQTPRYLVIGTGKKITLECSQTMGHDKMYWYQQDPGMELHLIHYSYGVNSTEKGDLSSESTVSRIRTEHFPLTLESARPSHTSQYLCASSEFDSYNSPLHFGNGTRLTVT.